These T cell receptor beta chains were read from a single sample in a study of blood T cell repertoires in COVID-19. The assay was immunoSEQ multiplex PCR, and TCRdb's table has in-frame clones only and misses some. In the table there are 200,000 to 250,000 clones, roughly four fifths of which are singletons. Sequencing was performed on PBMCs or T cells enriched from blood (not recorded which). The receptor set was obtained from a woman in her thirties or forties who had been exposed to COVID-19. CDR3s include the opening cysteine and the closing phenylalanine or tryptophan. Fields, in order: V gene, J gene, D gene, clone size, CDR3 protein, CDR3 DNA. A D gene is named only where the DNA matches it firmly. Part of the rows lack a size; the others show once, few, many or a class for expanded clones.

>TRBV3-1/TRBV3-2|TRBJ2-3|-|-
CASSQVALAGTDTQYF
TGTGCCAGCAGCCAAGTAGCTTTAGCTGGCACAGATACGCAGTATTTT
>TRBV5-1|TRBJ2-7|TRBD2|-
CASSLTGGSSYEQYF
TGCGCCAGCAGCTTAACCGGGGGGAGCTCCTACGAGCAGTACTTC
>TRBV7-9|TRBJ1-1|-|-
CASSLDSPMNTEAFF
TGTGCCAGCAGCTTAGACAGCCCGATGAACACTGAAGCTTTCTTT
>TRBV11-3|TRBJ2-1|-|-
CASKVRGSYNEQFF
TGTGCCAGCAAGGTCAGGGGTTCCTACAATGAGCAGTTCTTC
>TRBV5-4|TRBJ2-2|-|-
CASSFGGGAGGELFF
TGTGCCAGCAGCTTTGGTGGGGGGGCCGGAGGGGAGCTGTTTTTT
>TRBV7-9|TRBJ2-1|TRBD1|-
CASATGGYYNEQFF
TGTGCCAGCGCGACAGGGGGCTATTACAATGAGCAGTTCTTC
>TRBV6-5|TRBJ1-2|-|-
CASRKGVAADGYTF
TGTGCCAGCAGGAAGGGGGTGGCGGCGGATGGCTACACCTTC
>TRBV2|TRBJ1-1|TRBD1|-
CASSSRGQGSRTEAFF
TGTGCCAGCAGTTCGAGGGGACAGGGCTCTAGGACTGAAGCTTTCTTT
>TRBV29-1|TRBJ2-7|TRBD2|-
CSVRLADLYEQYF
TGCAGCGTCAGACTAGCAGACCTCTACGAGCAGTACTTC
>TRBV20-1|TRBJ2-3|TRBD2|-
CSASLIAGADTQYF
TGCAGTGCTAGTTTAATAGCGGGGGCAGATACGCAGTATTTT
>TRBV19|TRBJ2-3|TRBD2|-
CASSISLAVSVDTQYF
TGTGCCAGTAGTATATCACTAGCGGTATCTGTAGATACGCAGTATTTT
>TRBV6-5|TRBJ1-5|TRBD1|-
CASSYSQGARQPQHF
TGTGCCAGCAGTTACTCGCAGGGGGCGCGGCAGCCCCAGCATTTT
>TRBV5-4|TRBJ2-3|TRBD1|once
CASSTGTGGRDTQYF
TGTGCCAGCAGCACCGGGACAGGGGGGAGGGATACGCAGTATTTT
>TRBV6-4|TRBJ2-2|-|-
CASSVTTNTGELFF
TGTGCCAGCAGTGTCACTACGAACACCGGGGAGCTGTTTTTT
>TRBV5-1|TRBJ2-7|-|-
CASSWEGGFSYEQYF
TGCGCCAGCAGCTGGGAGGGGGGCTTCTCCTACGAGCAGTACTTC
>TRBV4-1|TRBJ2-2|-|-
CASSHYRNTGELFF
TGCGCCAGCAGCCACTACAGGAACACCGGGGAGCTGTTTTTT
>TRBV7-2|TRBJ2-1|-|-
CASSFPKTRVSNEQFF
TGTGCCAGCAGCTTTCCCAAAACCAGGGTTTCCAATGAGCAGTTCTTC
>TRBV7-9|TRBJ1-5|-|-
CASSFGQPQKPQHF
TGTGCCAGCAGCTTCGGACAGCCGCAAAAGCCCCAGCATTTT
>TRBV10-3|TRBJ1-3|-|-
CAISKQGTHSGNTIYF
TGTGCCATCAGTAAACAGGGAACCCACTCTGGAAACACCATATATTTT
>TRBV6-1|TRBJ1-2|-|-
CASSESSGADGYTF
TGTGCCAGCAGTGAATCCTCAGGGGCTGATGGCTACACCTTC
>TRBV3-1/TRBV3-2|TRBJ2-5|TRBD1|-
CASSPRDSQETQYF
TGTGCCAGCAGCCCCCGGGACAGCCAAGAGACCCAGTACTTC
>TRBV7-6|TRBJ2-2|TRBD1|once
CASSLDRDQGLFF
TGTGCCAGCAGCCTCGACAGGGACCAGGGGCTGTTTTTT
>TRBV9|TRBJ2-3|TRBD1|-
CASRGQGATDTQYF
TGTGCCAGCAGGGGACAGGGGGCAACAGATACGCAGTATTTT
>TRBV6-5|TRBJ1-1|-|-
CASSTLDANTEAFF
TGTGCCAGCAGTACCCTAGACGCAAACACTGAAGCTTTCTTT
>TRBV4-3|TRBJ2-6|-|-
CASSQDPGLISGANVLTF
TGCGCCAGCAGCCAAGACCCGGGATTAATCTCTGGGGCCAACGTCCTGACTTTC
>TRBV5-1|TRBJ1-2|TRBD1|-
CASSLVAGGGYGYTF
TGCGCCAGCAGCTTGGTGGCAGGGGGCGGTTATGGCTACACCTTC
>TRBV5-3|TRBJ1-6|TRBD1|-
CARSQTGFDNSPLHF
TGTGCCAGAAGCCAGACAGGGTTTGACAATTCACCCCTCCACTTT
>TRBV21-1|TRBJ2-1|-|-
CASSKGGTSENEQFF
TGTGCCAGTAGCAAAGGGGGGACTAGCGAGAATGAGCAGTTCTTC
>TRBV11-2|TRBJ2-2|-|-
CASSSSSTGELFF
TGTGCCAGCAGTTCGAGTAGCACCGGGGAGCTGTTTTTT
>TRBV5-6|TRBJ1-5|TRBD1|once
CASSDRDSVQPQHF
TGTGCCAGCAGTGACAGGGATTCGGTTCAGCCCCAGCATTTT
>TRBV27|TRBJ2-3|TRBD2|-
CASTSASGGLLGTQYF
TGTGCCAGCACCTCGGCGAGCGGGGGGTTACTGGGTACGCAGTATTTT